Listed below are T cell receptor beta chains from one sample, sequenced in a study of blood T cell repertoires in COVID-19. The data were produced by immunoSEQ multiplex PCR, yet TCRdb's version contains in-frame clones alone and is incomplete. The table includes about 260,000 clones, over 80% detected once. The specimen was PBMCs or T cells enriched from blood (not recorded which). The receptors shown here come from a man aged 45-60 years who had been exposed to COVID-19. Both conserved end residues are part of each CDR3. The D gene is left open where the match is weak.

>TRBV27|TRBJ2-2|TRBD1
TGTGCCAGCAGTATATCGGGACAGGTGAACACCGGGGAGCTGTTTTTT
CASSISGQVNTGELFF
>TRBV30|TRBJ1-1|NA
TGTGCCTGGAGTGCAGCCCCTGGACACCGCAAAGCTTTCTTT
CAWSAAPGHRKAFF
>TRBV3-1/TRBV3-2|TRBJ2-3|NA
TGTGCCAGCACAGGACCGAGGGGGACTACACCAGATACGCAGTATTTT
CASTGPRGTTPDTQYF
>TRBV5-5|TRBJ1-2|NA
TGTGCCAGCAGCCCTTTCGCGGGAAGCGATCTTCTGTATGGCTACACCTTC
CASSPFAGSDLLYGYTF
>TRBV5-1|TRBJ1-3|NA
TGCGCCTCCGCCGGGGGATCTAATGGAAACACCATATATTTT
CASAGGSNGNTIYF
>TRBV7-2|TRBJ1-5|TRBD1
TGTGCCAGCAGCCCTGGGACAGTAAGCAATCAGCCCCAGCATTTT
CASSPGTVSNQPQHF
>TRBV5-1|TRBJ2-1|NA
TGCGCCAGCAGTCCGACAGGACCCTACAATGAGCAGTTCTTC
CASSPTGPYNEQFF
>TRBV5-6|TRBJ1-2|NA
TGTGCCAGCAGCTTGGGACAGTTTTCTGGCTACACCTTC
CASSLGQFSGYTF
>TRBV9|TRBJ2-7|NA
TGTGCCAGCAGCGACGCCAGACTGGCCGGGGATTTACACTCCTACGAGCAGTACTTC
CASSDARLAGDLHSYEQYF
>TRBV2|TRBJ1-1|TRBD1
TGTGCCAGCGGTAGGGGGCGGATGAACACTGAAGCTTTCTTT
CASGRGRMNTEAFF
>TRBV9|TRBJ2-1|TRBD2
TGTGCCAGCAGCGTCGCTCCCGCCTTGGCCTATAGCGGGAGCAGTGAGCAGTTCTTC
CASSVAPALAYSGSSEQFF
>TRBV7-3|TRBJ1-1|NA
TGTGCCAGCAGCTCAGGGTATCCTAGTGGAGCTTTCTTT
CASSSGYPSGAFF
>TRBV29-1|TRBJ2-5|NA
TGCAGCGTTGAAGCGGGGTGGGAGACCCAGTACTTC
CSVEAGWETQYF
>TRBV12-3/TRBV12-4|TRBJ1-1|NA
TGTGCCAGCAGTTCGGGGGGCGTTGAAGCTTTCTTT
CASSSGGVEAFF
>TRBV28|TRBJ2-5|NA
TGTGCCAGCAGTTCCGACAGACAAGAGACCCAGTACTTC
CASSSDRQETQYF
>TRBV7-3|TRBJ1-1|NA
TGTGCCAGCAGCCGAGACAGGAACACTGAAGCTTTCTTT
CASSRDRNTEAFF
>TRBV10-3|TRBJ1-1|TRBD1
TGTGCCATCAGAGAGACAGGGGGCACTGAAGCTTTCTTT
CAIRETGGTEAFF